The 25 T cell receptor beta chains below all came from one sample that was sequenced in a study of post-analysis software for immune sequencing data. Whole-study results and caveats: Patients had higher frequencies than controls of roughly five TRBV segments, including TRBV5-6, TRBV5-1 and TRBV20-1.

Unique molecular identifiers featured in each of the TCR beta cDNA libraries. TCRdb reprocessed the PCR reads with MiXCR, giving one entry per CDR3 protein. The top ten hold roughly 6% of the sample, which has roughly 570,000 distinct CDR3 sequences, about a third seen once. For these TCRs, the target antigens are not known. Sequenced material: blood. These TCRs come from a girl aged 2 to 17 with multiple sclerosis.

This clonotype was observed a few times. The chain links TRBV5-1 to TRBJ2-1; D possibly uses TRBD1 or TRBD2 (5 bases each). Germline CDR1 SGHRS, CDR2 YFSETQ. The CDR3 is 17 amino acids. V shed 4 bases and J shed 6 bases, with 23 bases lying between them. CDR3 region: CASSPGLPPHGGNEQFF. The CDR3 bases are TGCGCCAGCAGCCCCGGCCTACCACCTCATGGGGGCAATGAGCAGTTCTTC.

The chain joins TRBV5-6 to TRBJ2-3; no reliable D call. The CDR3 is 15 residues long. CDR1 and CDR2 (germline): SGHDT, YYEEEE. Trimming pared 0 bases from V and 2 bases from J, leaving 10 bases between. The CDR3 here is CASSLVQRPTDTQYF. CDR3 in DNA: TGTGCCAGCAGCTTGGTCCAGCGACCCACAGATACGCAGTATTTT.

V gene TRBV11-1 combines with J gene TRBJ2-1, with TRBD2 matching over 11 bases. CDR1 SGHAT and CDR2 FQDESV come from the germline V gene (reference sequence). Trimming took 2 bases from V and 7 from J; bases not matched to a gene: 7. This CDR3 has 16 amino acids. The CDR3 coding sequence is TGTGCCAGCAGCTTAATAACCGGGACTAGCGGTAATGAGCAGTTCTTC. It specifies CASSLITGTSGNEQFF.

This clonotype was seen a handful of times. The rearrangement uses TRBV5-1 and TRBJ2-3; D call uncertain. V was pared by 4 bases and J by 0 bases, with 18 bases between. The length of the CDR3 is 17 residues. CDR1 is SGHRS, CDR2 YFSETQ, per germline. The CDR3 DNA reads TGCGCCAGCAGCCCCCTGCCGAGGTCCTTTAGCACAGATACGCAGTATTTT. Its protein is CASSPLPRSFSTDTQYF.

The V gene is TRBV5-5, the J gene TRBJ1-5; D not resolved. This CDR3 is 16 amino acids long. Germline V gene lookup returns CDR1 SGHKS and CDR2 YYEKEE (reference sequence). Between the trimmed V and J ends, which lost 3 bases and 4 bases, there was a span of 17 bases. CDR3 bases: TGTGCCAGCAGCTCGAACCCGGGATTAGGGAATCAGCCCCAGCATTTT. Encoded protein: CASSSNPGLGNQPQHF.

This clonotype was counted only a few times. V usage is TRBV5-1 and J usage is TRBJ2-1; D is unclear. There are 14 residues in the CDR3. CDR1 is SGHRS, CDR2 YFSETQ, per germline. Trimming stripped 0 bases from V and 7 bases from J, with 11 bases between. CDR3 protein: CASSLVIGRNEQFF. CDR3 DNA sequence: TGCGCCAGCAGCTTGGTCATTGGGCGAAATGAGCAGTTCTTC.

This clonotype was detected ten times or more. V is TRBV9 and J is TRBJ2-1; 7 bases map to TRBD2. Trimming cost V 6 bases and J 4 bases; bases outside gene matches: 13. The CDR3 spans 16 residues. Germline values: CDR1 SGDLS, CDR2 YYNGEE. CDR3 amino acids: CASTVSSQREYNEQFF. The CDR3 DNA follows: TGTGCCAGCACCGTGTCCTCCCAGCGGGAATACAATGAGCAGTTCTTC.

The chain employs TRBV5-1 and TRBJ2-2; the D gene is possibly TRBD2 (6 bases). CDR3 length: 15 residues. The germline V gene has CDR1 SGHRS and CDR2 YFSETQ. V was trimmed by 4 bases and J by 4 bases, leaving 14 bases between them. CDR3 region: CASSLSPSVTGELFF. The CDR3 nucleotides read TGCGCCAGCAGCCTAAGCCCTAGCGTCACCGGGGAGCTGTTTTTT.

This clonotype came up a few times. This chain uses TRBV11-1 with TRBJ1-2; TRBD1 matches at 8 bases. Trimming removed 3 bases from V and 4 bases from J; junction bases left unmatched: 4. Germline V gene data show CDR1 as SGHAT and CDR2 as FQDESV (reference sequence). This CDR3 spans 14 amino acids. In DNA, the CDR3 is TGTGCCAGCAGCTTTGGGACAGGACCCTATGGCTACACCTTC. Translated: CASSFGTGPYGYTF. The variable domain in full, completed from reference TRBV11-1 and TRBJ1-2, reads EAEVAQSPRYKITEKSQAVAFWCDPISGHATLYWYRQILGQGPELLVQFQDESVVDDSQLPKDRFSAERLKGVDSTLKIQPAELGDSAMYLCASSFGTGPYGYTFGSGTRLTVV.

This rearrangement joins TRBV5-1 to TRBJ2-5; the D gene could be TRBD1 or TRBD2 (5 bases each). Germline values: CDR1 SGHRS, CDR2 YFSETQ. Trimming removed 5 bases at V and 4 bases at J, with 9 bases between. The CDR3 covers 12 residues. The CDR3 region has the DNA TGCGCCAGCAGAGAGGGGCCAGAGACCCAGTACTTC. This encodes CASREGPETQYF.

This clonotype has more than one count but fewer than ten. The J gene is TRBJ2-7, the V gene TRBV7-2; 10 bases match TRBD2. The J call may be incorrect, as the DNA end agrees better with TRBJ2-5. The CDR3 length is 15 residues. Germline V gene lookup returns CDR1 SGHTA and CDR2 FQGNSA. CDR3 DNA sequence: TGTGCCAGCAGCCCCCCTAGCGGGGGTTCCGGGACCCAGTACTTC. Encoded protein: CASSPPSGGSGTQYF.

This clonotype was seen more than once but under ten times. The CDR3 coding sequence is TGCGCCAGCGCTTTCCTCGGGACAGGGACCCAAGAGACCCAGTACTTC. Translated: CASAFLGTGTQETQYF. The rearrangement links TRBV5-1 to TRBJ2-5, with TRBD1 identical over 9 bases. This CDR3 is built from 16 residues. CDR1 and CDR2 (germline): SGHRS, YFSETQ. The junction had 11 bases not matched to a gene; V was cut back by 7 bases and J by 1 base.

This clonotype appeared once. A single base separates this from a much larger clone, so it may be a read error. DNA for the CDR3: TGCAGCGTTGAATTTCCTAGCTCCTACGAGCAGTTCTTC. Its protein product is CSVEFPSSYEQFF. The chain employs TRBV29-1 and TRBJ2-1; perhaps TRBD2 as D (5 bases). CDR1 and CDR2 from the germline V gene are SQVTM and ANQGSEA. The CDR3 extends over 13 amino acids. The germline V and J ends were trimmed by 2 bases and 10 bases, with 15 bases remaining between them.

This clonotype has only a few counts. The genes are TRBV3-1 and TRBJ1-2; D unclear. This CDR3 spans 14 amino acids. CDR1 and CDR2 (germline): LGHDT, YNNKEL (reference sequence). Trimming pared 2 bases from V and 0 bases from J, leaving 7 bases between. This CDR3 is CASSQTVANYGYTF. In DNA form, the CDR3 reads TGTGCCAGCAGCCAAACTGTGGCTAACTATGGCTACACCTTC.

The J gene is TRBJ2-7, the V gene TRBV20-1; perhaps TRBD2 as D (6 bases). Deletions cut 2 bases from V and 1 base from J, with 21 bases between. Per germline, CDR1 DFQATT and CDR2 SNEGSKA (reference sequence). The CDR3 contains 17 residues. This CDR3 is CSARKTGGATLSYEQYF. Written as DNA, the CDR3 is TGCAGTGCTAGAAAAACCGGCGGGGCTACGCTTTCCTACGAGCAGTACTTC.

There are a few counts of this clonotype. The genes are TRBV4-1 and TRBJ1-2, with D tentatively TRBD1 (5 bases). Germline-derived CDR1 and CDR2 are MGHRA and YSYEKL. V lost 0 bases, J lost 0 bases, and 14 bases lay in between. The CDR3 spans 17 residues. The CDR3 here is CASSQDGFARANYGYTF. CDR3 in DNA: TGCGCCAGCAGCCAAGACGGGTTCGCCAGGGCTAACTATGGCTACACCTTC.

The rearrangement joins TRBV5-1 to TRBJ1-1; D gene unclear. Germline V gene lookup returns CDR1 SGHRS and CDR2 YFSETQ. V was cut by 0 bases and J by 0 bases, with 9 bases left in between. The CDR3 is 15 amino acids. The CDR3 region is CASSLGSQLNTEAFF. The CDR3 nucleotides read TGCGCCAGCAGCTTGGGGTCTCAGCTGAACACTGAAGCTTTCTTT.

The chain joins TRBV20-1 to TRBJ1-2, with D tentatively TRBD1 (6 bases). Between the trimmed V and J ends, which lost 6 bases and 2 bases, there was a span of 16 bases. Germline loops: CDR1 DFQATT, CDR2 SNEGSKA (reference sequence). CDR3 length: 14 residues. The DNA for the CDR3 is TGCAGTGCCCCTGGACAGCGGGCAAACTATGGCTACACCTTC. Its protein is CSAPGQRANYGYTF.

A word on this clonotype: Sequence at one end of the junction differs from germline and may be a read error. This chain uses TRBV5-1 with TRBJ1-1; D gene unclear. This CDR3 spans 14 amino acids. The V gene's germline CDR1 is SGHRS and CDR2 YFSETQ. The CDR3 DNA is TGCGCCAACAGCTTACCAGGACTGAACACTGAAGCTTTCTTT. Translated, it gives CANSLPGLNTEAFF.

This chain uses TRBV12-3 or TRBV12-4 with TRBJ1-5, with 7 bases matching TRBD1. Trimming removed 6 bases from V and 6 bases from J; junction bases left unmatched: 8. The CDR3 is made up of 14 amino acids. CDR3 DNA sequence: TGTGCCAGCAGAACAGGGGAGTGGGGTCAGCCCCAGCATTTT. It codes for CASRTGEWGQPQHF.

This chain connects TRBV5-1 to TRBJ1-3, with unresolved D. The ends were cut back, 0 bases at V and 4 bases at J, with 11 bases in the middle. Germline CDR1 reads SGHRS; CDR2 reads YFSETQ. The CDR3 extends over 15 amino acids. CDR3 sequence: CASSLAPAAGNTIYF. Here the CDR3 DNA reads TGCGCCAGCAGCTTGGCCCCGGCCGCCGGAAACACCATATATTTT.

In its sample, this clonotype was seen a few times. V is TRBV2 and J is TRBJ2-7, with 8 bases lining up with TRBD1. Germline V gene lookup returns CDR1 SNHLY and CDR2 FYNNEI. With 1 base clipped from V and 2 bases from J, the junction kept 1 base outside the gene matches. This CDR3 region has 14 residues. The CDR3 loop is CASSEETGAYEQYF. CDR3 bases: TGTGCCAGCAGTGAAGAGACAGGGGCCTACGAGCAGTACTTC.

This clonotype turned up a few times. The CDR3 reads CSVAREGPDYNEQFF. In DNA, the CDR3 is TGCAGCGTTGCCCGGGAGGGACCGGACTACAATGAGCAGTTCTTC. The V call is TRBV29-1, the J call TRBJ2-1; 8 nucleotides match TRBD2. Germline CDR1 and CDR2: SQVTM and ANQGSEA. This CDR3 comprises 15 residues. The ends lost 4 bases at V and 3 bases at J; junction bases unmatched: 8.

This sequence joins TRBV6-5 and TRBJ2-1; 7 bases are shared with TRBD1. Germline lookup yields CDR1 MNHEY and CDR2 SVGAGI. The CDR3 has 16 amino acids. V dropped 6 bases and J dropped 0; count of bases not matched to a gene: 8. This CDR3 reads CASSQLSGGSYNEQFF. The CDR3 DNA follows: TGTGCCAGCAGCCAACTCTCAGGGGGCTCCTACAATGAGCAGTTCTTC.

In this sample, this clonotype turned up many times. The gene calls are TRBV6-5 and TRBJ2-7; D remains unclear. Trimming took 5 bases from V and 0 from J, leaving 17 bases between them. The germline V gene has CDR1 MNHEY and CDR2 SVGAGI. There are 16 residues in the CDR3. The CDR3 sequence is CASSRNTAYSSYEQYF. CDR3 coding DNA: TGTGCCAGCAGTCGCAATACCGCGTATAGCTCCTACGAGCAGTACTTC.